Each of the 19 T cell receptor beta chains below was sequenced from the same sample in a study of T cell clonotyping in hematopoietic cell transplantation. Documented time point: recipient sample about 28 days before transplant, after cytoreduction. Repertoires were generated with immunoSEQ multiplex PCR, while TCRdb's copy carries only in-frame clones and drops some. The sample lists about 18,000 clones; roughly 83% were seen once. Sequencing used peripheral blood mononuclear cells, obtained before stem cell transplant. These TCRs come from a man in his fifties with acute myeloid leukemia. Some clones in this sample may be carry-over from other donors' samples.

This sequence joins TRBV5-1 and TRBJ1-1; D possibly corresponds to TRBD1 (5 bases). CDR1 is SGHRS, CDR2 YFSETQ, per germline. Deletions cut 6 bases from V and 0 bases from J, with 12 bases between. This CDR3 is 14 amino acids long. The CDR3 region has the DNA TGCGCCAGCACTGACGGGGGAATGAACACTGAAGCTTTCTTT. This codes for CASTDGGMNTEAFF.

The chain is built from TRBV7-8 and TRBJ1-6, with TRBD1 as a possible D gene (5 bases). With 5 bases removed from V and 9 bases from J, the gap between germline ends came to 26 bases. The CDR3 covers 18 residues. Per the germline V gene, CDR1 is SGHVS and CDR2 is FQNEAQ. CDR3 sequence reads: CASSQGGRGDLKISPLHF. In DNA form, the CDR3 reads TGTGCCAGCAGCCAAGGAGGTCGAGGGGATTTAAAGATTTCACCCCTCCACTTT.

The chain is built from TRBV28 and TRBJ1-1; TRBD1 matches 7 bases. The germline V gene encodes CDR1 MDHEN and CDR2 SYDVKM. The CDR3 runs 15 residues. V lost 0 bases, J lost 5 bases, and 6 bases stayed unmatched. CDR3 sequence (DNA): TGTGCCAGCAGTTTATGGTGGCAGGGGGGGACTGAAGCTTTCTTT. Its translation is CASSLWWQGGTEAFF.

The chain joins TRBV9 to TRBJ1-3, with D unresolved. V was shortened by 1 base and J by 0 bases, with 17 bases between the two germline ends. The CDR3 has 18 amino acids. The germline gives CDR1 SGDLS, CDR2 YYNGEE. CDR3 region: CASSVNKEHPYSGNTIYF. CDR3 bases: TGTGCCAGCAGCGTAAATAAGGAACACCCGTACTCTGGAAACACCATATATTTT.

The chain couples TRBV5-1 to TRBJ1-4, with D hard to call. Trimming removed 4 bases from V and 4 bases from J, with 14 bases in between. The CDR3 covers 15 residues. Germline V lookup: CDR1 SGHRS, CDR2 YFSETQ. CDR3 sequence reads: CASSPLANHNEKLFF. Written as DNA, the CDR3 is TGCGCCAGCAGCCCCTTGGCCAACCATAATGAAAAACTGTTTTTT.

The rearrangement joins TRBV5-4 to TRBJ1-1; D is perhaps TRBD1 (5 bases). The V gene lost 3 bases and the J gene lost 2 bases, with 8 bases spanning the gap. Germline CDR1 and CDR2: SGHNT and YYREEE (reference sequence). The CDR3 covers 13 residues. The CDR3 DNA reads TGTGCCAGCAGCTGGGGGTTTAACACTGAAGCTTTCTTT. Translation gives CASSWGFNTEAFF.

This clone was picked up a small number of times. The rearrangement uses TRBV28 and TRBJ1-3; TRBD1 is a possible D gene (6 bases). The CDR3 spans 16 residues. Trimming shortened V by 6 bases and J by 8 bases, and 23 bases separated the two germline ends. Germline V gene lookup returns CDR1 MDHEN and CDR2 SYDVKM. In DNA, the CDR3 is TGTGCCAGCAGACGCCCTGTTCAGGGGCGGGCCGACACCATATATTTT. Encoded protein: CASRRPVQGRADTIYF.

V is TRBV29-1 and J is TRBJ1-2; TRBD1 matches 7 bases. CDR3 size: 13 residues. CDR1 is SQVTM and CDR2 is ANQGSEA in the germline V gene. V shed 7 bases and J 0 bases; nucleotides not matched to a gene: 5. CDR3 nucleotides: TGCAGCGCCGGGGACAGCGCTAACTATGGCTACACCTTC. It translates to CSAGDSANYGYTF.

The chain has TRBV11-2 and TRBJ1-1, with D hard to call. From germline, CDR1 is SGHAT and CDR2 FQNNGV. V shed 4 bases and J shed 1 base, with 10 bases lying between them. The CDR3 is made up of 14 amino acids. The CDR3 reads CASSSRPPNTEAFF. CDR3 DNA: TGTGCCAGCAGCTCCCGCCCTCCGAACACTGAAGCTTTCTTT. Full variable domain (remainder filled in from reference TRBV11-2 and TRBJ1-1): EAGVAQSPRYKIIEKRQSVAFWCNPISGHATLYWYQQILGQGPKLLIQFQNNGVVDDSQLPKDRFSAERLKGVDSTLKIQPAKLEDSAVYLCASSSRPPNTEAFFGQGTRLTVV.

This chain joins TRBV11-2 and TRBJ1-1, with D possibly TRBD1 on 5 matching bases. This CDR3 is built from 16 residues. Trimming removed 1 base from V and 4 bases from J, with 16 bases in between. From germline, CDR1 is SGHAT and CDR2 FQNNGV. In DNA, the CDR3 is TGTGCCAGCAGCTTAGGATGGGGGTGGGTTACCACTGAAGCTTTCTTT. This encodes CASSLGWGWVTTEAFF.

This chain connects TRBV6-5 to TRBJ2-2; maybe TRBD2 (6 bases). V dropped 2 bases and J dropped 0 bases, with 7 bases sitting between them. Germline values: CDR1 MNHEY, CDR2 SVGAGI. The CDR3 extends over 15 amino acids. The CDR3 sequence is CASSYGGTNTGELFF. The CDR3 bases are TGTGCCAGCAGTTACGGGGGGACGAACACCGGGGAGCTGTTTTTT.

The J gene is TRBJ1-1, the V gene TRBV18; D remains unclear. The CDR3 runs to 14 residues. The germline V and J ends were trimmed by 3 bases and 9 bases, with 17 bases remaining between them. Germline lookup yields CDR1 KGHSH and CDR2 LQKENI. The CDR3 spells CASSPNTESFQAFF. The CDR3 DNA reads as TGTGCCAGCTCACCCAATACAGAGAGTTTTCAAGCTTTCTTT.

As DNA, the CDR3 is TGTGCCAGCAGCGAAGAAGGTGGGAAACCCCTCCACTTT. This gives the protein CASSEEGGKPLHF. V usage is TRBV7-2 and J usage is TRBJ1-6; D is undetermined. This CDR3 has 13 amino acids. CDR1 SGHTA and CDR2 FQGNSA come from the germline V gene. V lost 5 bases and J 12 bases, leaving 14 bases between the germline ends.

The chain employs TRBV19 and TRBJ2-3, with D unclear. V was shortened by 3 bases and J by 6 bases, with 7 bases between the two germline ends. This CDR3 region has 12 residues. The germline V gene encodes CDR1 LNHDA and CDR2 SQIVND (reference sequence). The CDR3 region has the DNA TGTGCCAGTAGTATTAGGCCCGATACGCAGTATTTT. It encodes CASSIRPDTQYF. The full variable domain, in which reference TRBV19 and TRBJ2-3 provide the parts outside the CDR3, is DGGITQSPKYLFRKEGQNVTLSCEQNLNHDAMYWYRQDPGQGLRLIYYSQIVNDFQKGDIAEGYSVSREKKESFPLTVTSAQKNPTAFYLCASSIRPDTQYFGPGTRLTVL.

This chain connects TRBV28 to TRBJ2-7, with a weak D call TRBD1 (6 bases). This CDR3 region has 15 residues. Germline CDR1 reads MDHEN; CDR2 reads SYDVKM. Trimming removed 7 bases from V and 2 bases from J, with 18 bases in between. As DNA, the CDR3 is TGTGCCAGCACGCACGATGGGGGCCCTGCCTACGAGCAGTACTTC. Its translation: CASTHDGGPAYEQYF.

The chain couples TRBV5-1 to TRBJ2-1; TRBD2 agrees at 11 bases. Germline assignment: CDR1 SGHRS and CDR2 YFSETQ. The CDR3 length is 15 residues. V trimming: 3 bases; J trimming: 4 bases; junction bases outside the gene matches: 3. In DNA, the CDR3 is TGCGCCAGCAGCTCGGGACTAGCGGTTTACAATGAGCAGTTCTTC. Encoded protein: CASSSGLAVYNEQFF. Looking up the rest from reference TRBV5-1 and TRBJ2-1 gives the full variable domain: KAGVTQTPRYLIKTRGQQVTLSCSPISGHRSVSWYQQTPGQGLQFLFEYFSETQRNKGNFPGRFSGRQFSNSRSEMNVSTLELGDSALYLCASSSGLAVYNEQFFGPGTRLTVL.

The chain uses TRBV4-3 and TRBJ1-1; no clear D. The CDR3 is 14 amino acids. Germline assignment: CDR1 LGHNA and CDR2 YSLEER. The germline V and J ends were trimmed by 0 bases and 5 bases, with 10 bases remaining between them. CDR3 DNA: TGCGCCAGCAGCCAAGATCAATTTTGGACTGAAGCTTTCTTT. It encodes CASSQDQFWTEAFF.

V and J are TRBV2 and TRBJ2-5; the match to TRBD2 covers 9 bases. The germline V gene has CDR1 SNHLY and CDR2 FYNNEI. J was trimmed by 7 bases and V by 4 bases; bases with no gene match: 10. The CDR3 has 15 residues. The chain's CDR3 is CASSARTSAAGTQYF. The CDR3 nucleotides are TGTGCCAGCAGTGCCAGGACTAGCGCCGCGGGGACCCAGTACTTC.

The rearrangement uses TRBV5-1 and TRBJ2-4, with TRBD2 identical over 7 bases. J was trimmed by 8 bases and V by 0 bases; bases with no gene match: 11. Germline loops: CDR1 SGHRS, CDR2 YFSETQ. This CDR3 has 16 residues. The CDR3 sequence: CASSLDYERGRDIQYF. CDR3 nucleotides: TGCGCCAGCAGCTTGGATTATGAGCGGGGCAGGGACATTCAGTACTTC.